This entry describes one T cell receptor (beta chain). Its specificity is not known. This specimen belongs to a study of CD8 T cells in Susac syndrome. Study-wide background: Active disease was present in about 6 of the sequenced Susac syndrome patients, and remission in under 10. Blood was drawn from patients with Susac syndrome. At that point, they were therapy-naive, on corticosteroids, or on intravenous immunoglobulin alone. Study observations and caveats: Clonal expansion was not observed in the Susac syndrome CD4+ T cell repertoires.

In germline, CDR1 is MGHDK, CDR2 SYGVNS. There are 15 residues in the CDR3. Trimming took off 3 bases at V and 3 bases at J, with 15 bases between the two ends. Reverse transcription used roughly 0.45 to 1 ug RNA and random hexamers. From the immunoSEQ multiplex PCR reads, TCRdb called clonotypes with MiXCR, one entry per CDR3 protein. The sample yields about 210,000 distinct CDR3 sequences, 94% seen once. The T cells that were sequenced for TCR beta were CD8+ and CD4+ cells from blood. This TCR came from a human donor with Susac syndrome. Sequenced material: CD4+ T cells from PBMCs. The chain couples TRBV25-1 to TRBJ2-7, with TRBD2 as a possible D gene (5 bases). This CDR3 is CASSDGGGEIYEQYF. For the CDR3, the DNA is TGTGCCAGCAGTGATGGCGGAGGAGAAATCTACGAGCAGTACTTC.